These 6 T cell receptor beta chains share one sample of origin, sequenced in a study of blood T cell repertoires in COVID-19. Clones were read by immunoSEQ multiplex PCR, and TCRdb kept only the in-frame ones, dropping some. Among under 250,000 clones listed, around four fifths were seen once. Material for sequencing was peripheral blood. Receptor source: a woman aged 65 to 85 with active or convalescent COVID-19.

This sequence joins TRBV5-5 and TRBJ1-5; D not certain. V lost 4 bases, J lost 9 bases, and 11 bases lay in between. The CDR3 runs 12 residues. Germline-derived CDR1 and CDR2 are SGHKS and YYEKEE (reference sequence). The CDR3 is CASSELRGPQHF. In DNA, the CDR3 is TGTGCCAGCAGCGAGCTGCGGGGGCCCCAGCATTTT.

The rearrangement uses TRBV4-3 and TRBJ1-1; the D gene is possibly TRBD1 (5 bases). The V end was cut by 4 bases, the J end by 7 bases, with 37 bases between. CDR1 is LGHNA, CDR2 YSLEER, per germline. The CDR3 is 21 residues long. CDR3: CASSRFAPAGGRARVPDEAFF. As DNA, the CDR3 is TGCGCCAGCAGCCGCTTTGCCCCGGCGGGGGGGAGGGCTAGGGTTCCCGATGAAGCTTTCTTT.

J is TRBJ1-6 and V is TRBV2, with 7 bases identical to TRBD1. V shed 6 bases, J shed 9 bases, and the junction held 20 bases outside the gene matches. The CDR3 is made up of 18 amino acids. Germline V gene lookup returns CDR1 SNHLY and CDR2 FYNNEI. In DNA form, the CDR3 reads TGTGCCAGCAGCCCGGGACAGTCAATCCTACCTAGAGGTTCACCCCTCCACTTT. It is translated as CASSPGQSILPRGSPLHF.

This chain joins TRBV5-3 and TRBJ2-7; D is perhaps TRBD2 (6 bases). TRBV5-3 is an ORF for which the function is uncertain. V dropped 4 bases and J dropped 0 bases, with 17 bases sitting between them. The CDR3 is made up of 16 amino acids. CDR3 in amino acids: CARSPPPMEGSYEQYF. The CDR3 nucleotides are TGTGCCAGAAGCCCACCCCCGATGGAGGGCTCCTACGAGCAGTACTTC.

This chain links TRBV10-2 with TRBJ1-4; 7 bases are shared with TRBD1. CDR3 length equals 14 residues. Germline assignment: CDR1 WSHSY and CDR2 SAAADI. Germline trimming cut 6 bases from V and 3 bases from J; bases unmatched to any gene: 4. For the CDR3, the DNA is TGCGCCAGCAGCGACAGGGTTTCTAATGAAAAACTGTTTTTT. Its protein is CASSDRVSNEKLFF.

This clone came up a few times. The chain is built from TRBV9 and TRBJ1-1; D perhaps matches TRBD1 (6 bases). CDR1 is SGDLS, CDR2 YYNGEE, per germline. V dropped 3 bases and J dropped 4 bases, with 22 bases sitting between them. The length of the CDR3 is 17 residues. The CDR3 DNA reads TGTGCCAGCAGCGCAGCGGGGGGGCGGCCTTTTGGCACTGAAGCTTTCTTT. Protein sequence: CASSAAGGRPFGTEAFF.